This T cell receptor beta chain was identified during a study of T cells in Graves' hyperthyroidism and ophthalmopathy. V shed 0 bases and J shed 6 bases, with 8 bases lying between them. The germline CDR1 and CDR2 sequences are MNHEY and SVGAGI. This CDR3 spans 14 amino acids. Amplified regions were TCR beta CDR3 sequences from RNA transcripts. First-round RT-PCR with HTBI primers amplified the TCR CDR3 region. TCRdb itself ran the multiplex PCR reads through MiXCR, one entry per CDR3 protein. Of hundreds of thousands of distinct CDR3 sequences listed, about 16% were seen once; the top ten hold approximately 3.8%. This clonotype was picked up a small number of times. No antigen is known for it. Whole-study findings and limits: Using 13 V-J features, a model discriminated ophthalmopathy from stable hyperthyroidism.

This chain joins TRBV6-5 and TRBJ2-2; D call uncertain. Sequencing was done on a sample of blood. The clonotype comes from a woman under 40 with Graves' hyperthyroidism. CDR3 sequence: CASSYSLDSGELFF. Written as DNA, the CDR3 is TGTGCCAGCAGTTACTCATTGGATTCCGGGGAGCTGTTTTTT.